This TCR beta chain was obtained from a study of cytomegalovirus exposure and HLA in healthy donors. This CDR3 contains 13 residues. CDR1 LNHDA and CDR2 SQIVND come from the germline V gene (reference sequence). With respect to this clone: At one of its ends the junction is not consistent with the germline gene, which may arise from a read error.

The protocol was immunoSEQ multiplex PCR, while the TCRdb copy is restricted to in-frame clones and leaves out a portion. The table has 150,000 or so clones, 90% seen once; the top ten hold 6.2%. This TCR derives from a woman aged 25-40 years in good health and CMV-seropositive. The sample comprised PBMCs. The chain joins TRBV19 to TRBJ1-5; D unclear. Here the CDR3 reads CASSIVPRQTQHF. CDR3 DNA sequence: TGTGCCAGTAGTATCGTTCCCCGTCAGACCCAGCATTTT. Together with reference TRBV19 and TRBJ1-5, the CDR3 gives the full variable domain: DGGITQSPKYLFRKEGQNVTLSCEQNLNHDAMYWYRQDPGQGLRLIYYSQIVNDFQKGDIAEGYSVSREKKESFPLTVTSAQKNPTAFYLCASSIVPRQTQHFGDGTRLSIL.